What follows are 14 T cell receptor beta chains derived from one specimen sequenced in a study of T cells in Graves' hyperthyroidism and ophthalmopathy. Amplified TCR beta CDR3 regions derived from RNA transcripts. RT-PCR in the first round (using the HTBI primer set) targeted the TCR CDR3. TCRdb re-called the multiplex PCR reads with MiXCR, one entry per CDR3 protein. The repertoire holds 400,000 to 600,000 distinct CDR3 sequences, with about 16% as singletons. The sample consisted of blood. The receptor source for this set is a woman in her thirties with Graves' ophthalmopathy.

This clonotype was counted at least ten times. The V and J genes are TRBV6-1 and TRBJ1-2; possibly TRBD1 for D (6 bases). CDR1 and CDR2 (germline): MNHNS, SASEGT. Trimming cost V 5 bases and J 4 bases, with 11 bases left between them. The CDR3 is 13 residues long. The DNA of the CDR3 is TGTGCCAGCAGTCCGGACAGAGGCTATGGCTACACCTTC. The encoded protein is CASSPDRGYGYTF.

To note about this clonotype: A read error is possible here, since a much larger clone lies one base away. V and J are TRBV6-2 or TRBV6-3 and TRBJ2-1, with 9 nucleotides matching TRBD2. The J call could be wrong; TRBJ2-7 is a better fit for the DNA end. Per the germline V gene, CDR1 is MNHEY and CDR2 is SVGEGT. This CDR3 has 17 amino acids. The CDR3 DNA follows: TGTGCCAGCTCTGAAGTAGCGGGAGAAGGGTTATACAATGAGCAGTACTTC. This codes for CASSEVAGEGLYNEQYF.

The chain has TRBV25-1 and TRBJ2-4, with 7 positions matching TRBD1. This CDR3 has 13 amino acids. Trimming removed 6 bases from V and 4 bases from J; junction bases left unmatched: 3. Germline V CDR1 and CDR2: MGHDK, SYGVNS. The CDR3 nucleotides read TGTGCCAGCAGCCCGACAGGGAAAAACATTCAGTACTTC. It translates to CASSPTGKNIQYF.

This clonotype was counted many times. V usage is TRBV20-1 and J usage is TRBJ2-5; maybe TRBD1 (6 bases). Trimming left V 1 base short and J 4 bases short, with 22 bases between. CDR1 is DFQATT, CDR2 SNEGSKA, per germline (reference sequence). This CDR3 region has 17 residues. CDR3 loop: CSARALGRDNLGETQYF. CDR3 sequence (DNA): TGCAGTGCTAGAGCTCTTGGCCGGGACAATCTAGGAGAGACCCAGTACTTC.

This clonotype appeared a few times. This chain links TRBV6-2 or TRBV6-3 with TRBJ2-2; D is ambiguous. Germline CDR1 MNHEY, CDR2 SVGEGT. The CDR3 has 12 amino acids. The V and J ends lost 0 bases and 6 bases respectively, with 2 bases between them. CDR3 DNA sequence: TGTGCCAGCAGTTACTCGCCCGGGGAGCTGTTTTTT. It is translated as CASSYSPGELFF.

Many counts were recorded for this clonotype. The chain couples TRBV12-3 or TRBV12-4 to TRBJ2-1; tentatively, D is TRBD2 (5 bases). The CDR3 is 17 residues long. Trimming removed 6 bases from V and 4 bases from J, with 22 bases in between. CDR3 amino acids: CASSLIQSGNRYNEQFF. The CDR3 nucleotides read TGTGCCAGCAGCCTTATCCAATCGGGGAACCGATACAATGAGCAGTTCTTC.

This chain connects TRBV4-1 to TRBJ2-7; 12 bases are shared with TRBD2. Germline V gives CDR1 MGHRA, CDR2 YSYEKL. The CDR3 consists of 18 residues. The ends lost 2 bases at V and 3 bases at J; junction bases unmatched: 11. The CDR3 spells CASSQLTLAGGTNYEQYF. CDR3 coding DNA: TGCGCCAGCAGCCAACTGACCCTAGCGGGAGGGACAAACTACGAGCAGTACTTC.

This clonotype was found many times. The V call is TRBV20-1, the J call TRBJ2-1; no firm D call. Germline assignment: CDR1 DFQATT and CDR2 SNEGSKA (reference sequence). This CDR3 contains 12 residues. V was clipped by 0 bases and J by 9 bases, with 9 bases between them. CDR3 DNA: TGCAGTGCTAGAGATAAACGCTTTGAGCAGTTCTTC. This encodes CSARDKRFEQFF.

Only a few counts were recorded for this clonotype. The chain joins TRBV27 to TRBJ2-3; D perhaps matches TRBD2 (5 bases). Germline V gene data show CDR1 as MNHEY and CDR2 as SMNVEV (reference sequence). Trimming pared 3 bases from V and 3 bases from J, leaving 10 bases between. CDR3 size: 14 residues. The CDR3 reads CASSLRALTDTQYF. The CDR3, as DNA: TGTGCCAGCAGTTTGCGGGCACTTACAGATACGCAGTATTTT.

This clonotype occurred many times. This sequence joins TRBV7-2 and TRBJ2-3, with D tentatively TRBD1 or TRBD2 (5 bases each). Trimming took off 6 bases at V and 6 bases at J, with 16 bases between the two ends. This CDR3 has 14 amino acids. Germline values: CDR1 SGHTA, CDR2 FQGNSA. CDR3 residues: CASRVWDRTDTQYF. In DNA, the CDR3 is TGTGCCAGCAGGGTCTGGGACCGGACGGATACGCAGTATTTT.

This clonotype was counted many times. This chain joins TRBV27 and TRBJ2-3, with 7 nucleotides matching TRBD2. V shed 5 bases, J shed 3 bases, and the junction held 8 bases outside the gene matches. The CDR3 is 15 amino acids. The germline gives CDR1 MNHEY, CDR2 SMNVEV (reference sequence). The chain's CDR3 is CASSLSLGGTDTQYF. DNA of the CDR3: TGTGCCAGCAGTCTTTCACTGGGGGGGACAGATACGCAGTATTTT.

The table lists this clonotype with many counts. The chain links TRBV11-2 to TRBJ2-4; a possible D gene is TRBD2 (7 bases). Trimming took off 5 bases at V and 1 base at J, with 12 bases between the two ends. The CDR3 is made up of 15 amino acids. Germline CDR1 reads SGHAT; CDR2 reads FQNNGV. CDR3 sequence: CASSPGGAAKNIQYF. DNA of the CDR3: TGTGCCAGCAGCCCTGGGGGGGCGGCCAAAAACATTCAGTACTTC.

V gene TRBV7-9 combines with J gene TRBJ2-7, with TRBD1 as a possible D gene (6 bases). Germline V lookup: CDR1 SEHNR, CDR2 FQNEAQ (reference sequence). This CDR3 has 12 amino acids. V was pared by 4 bases and J by 6 bases, with 10 bases between. Here the CDR3 reads CASSSGQIEQYF. CDR3 DNA sequence: TGTGCCAGCAGCTCCGGACAGATCGAGCAGTACTTC.

This clonotype was seen a handful of times. The V gene is TRBV19, the J gene TRBJ2-7; D is undetermined. V shed 4 bases and J shed 2 bases, with 12 bases lying between them. Germline V gives CDR1 LNHDA, CDR2 SQIVND (reference sequence). The CDR3 sequence is 14 residues long. The CDR3 DNA sequence: TGTGCCAGTAGTAAGAGGTCTGGGACCTACGAGCAGTACTTC. Translated, it gives CASSKRSGTYEQYF.